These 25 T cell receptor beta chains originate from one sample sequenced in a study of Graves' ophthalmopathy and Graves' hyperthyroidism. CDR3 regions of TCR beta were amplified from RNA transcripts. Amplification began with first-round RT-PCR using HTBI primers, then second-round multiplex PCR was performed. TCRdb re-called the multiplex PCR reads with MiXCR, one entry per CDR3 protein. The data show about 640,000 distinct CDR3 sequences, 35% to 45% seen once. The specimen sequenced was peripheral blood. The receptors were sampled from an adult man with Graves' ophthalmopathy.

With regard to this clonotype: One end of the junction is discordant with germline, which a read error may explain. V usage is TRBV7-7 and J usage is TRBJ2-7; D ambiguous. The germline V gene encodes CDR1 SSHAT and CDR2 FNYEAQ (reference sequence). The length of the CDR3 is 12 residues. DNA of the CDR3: TGTGCTAGCAGCTTAACGGGCCCCGAGCAGTACTTC. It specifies CASSLTGPEQYF.

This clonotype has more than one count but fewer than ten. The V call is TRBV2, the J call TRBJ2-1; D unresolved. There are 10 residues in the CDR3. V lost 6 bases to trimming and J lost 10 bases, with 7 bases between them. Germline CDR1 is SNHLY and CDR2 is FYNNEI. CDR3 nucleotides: TGTGCCAGCAGAGGCCCGGAGCAGTTCTTC. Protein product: CASRGPEQFF.

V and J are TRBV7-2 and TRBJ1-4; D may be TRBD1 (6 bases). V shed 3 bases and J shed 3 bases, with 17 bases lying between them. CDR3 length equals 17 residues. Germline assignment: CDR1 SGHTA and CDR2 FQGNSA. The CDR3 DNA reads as TGTGCCAGCAGCTTCGGAAAACAGGGAGCATCTAATGAAAAACTGTTTTTT. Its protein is CASSFGKQGASNEKLFF.

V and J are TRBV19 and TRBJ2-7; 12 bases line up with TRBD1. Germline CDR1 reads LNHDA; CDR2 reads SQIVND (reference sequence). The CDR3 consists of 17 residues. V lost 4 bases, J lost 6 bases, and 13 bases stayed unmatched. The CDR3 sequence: CASSTGQGAPLSIEQYF. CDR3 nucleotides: TGTGCCAGTAGTACGGGACAGGGGGCGCCCCTGTCGATCGAGCAGTACTTC.

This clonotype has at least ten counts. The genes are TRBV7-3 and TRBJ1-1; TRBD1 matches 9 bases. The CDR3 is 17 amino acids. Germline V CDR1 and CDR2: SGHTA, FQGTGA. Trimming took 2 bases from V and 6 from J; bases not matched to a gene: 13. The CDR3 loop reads CASSLYPPGTGRPEAFF. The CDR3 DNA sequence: TGTGCCAGCAGCTTATATCCCCCCGGGACAGGGAGGCCTGAAGCTTTCTTT.

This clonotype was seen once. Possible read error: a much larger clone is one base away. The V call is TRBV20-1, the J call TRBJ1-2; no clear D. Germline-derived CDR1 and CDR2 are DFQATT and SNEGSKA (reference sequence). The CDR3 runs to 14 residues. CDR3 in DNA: TGCAGTGCTGGAGATCAAGGGATCCGTCGTGGCTACACCTTC. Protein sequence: CSAGDQGIRRGYTF.

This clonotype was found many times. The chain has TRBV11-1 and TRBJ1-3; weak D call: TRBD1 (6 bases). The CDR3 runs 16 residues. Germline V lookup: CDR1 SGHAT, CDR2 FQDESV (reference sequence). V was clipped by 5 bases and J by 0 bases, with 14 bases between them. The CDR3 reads CASSITTGNSGNTIYF. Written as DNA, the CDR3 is TGTGCCAGCAGCATAACTACAGGGAACTCTGGAAACACCATATATTTT.

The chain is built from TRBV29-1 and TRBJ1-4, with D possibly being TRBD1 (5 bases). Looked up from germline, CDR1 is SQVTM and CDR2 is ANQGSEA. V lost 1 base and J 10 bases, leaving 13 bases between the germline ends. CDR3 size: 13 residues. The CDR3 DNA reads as TGCAGCGTTGAAGTAGGACGGGGGGGAAAACTGTTTTTT. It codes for CSVEVGRGGKLFF.

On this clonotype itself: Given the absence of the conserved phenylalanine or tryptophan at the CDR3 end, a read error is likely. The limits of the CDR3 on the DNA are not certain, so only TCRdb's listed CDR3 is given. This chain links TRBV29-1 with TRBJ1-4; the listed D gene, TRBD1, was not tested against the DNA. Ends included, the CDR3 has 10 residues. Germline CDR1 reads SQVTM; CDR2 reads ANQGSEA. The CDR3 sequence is CSVRGGKTNY.

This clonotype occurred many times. The CDR3 loop is CASSDWEKLFF. CDR3 DNA sequence: TGTGCCAGCAGTGACTGGGAAAAACTGTTTTTT. This sequence joins TRBV2 and TRBJ1-4; D is unresolved. The CDR3 has 11 residues. V lost 3 bases to trimming and J lost 8 bases, with 4 bases between them. Germline lookup yields CDR1 SNHLY and CDR2 FYNNEI.

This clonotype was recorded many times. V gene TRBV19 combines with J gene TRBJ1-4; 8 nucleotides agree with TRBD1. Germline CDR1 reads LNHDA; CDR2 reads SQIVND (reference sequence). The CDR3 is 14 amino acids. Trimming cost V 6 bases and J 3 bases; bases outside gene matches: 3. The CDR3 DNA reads TGTGCCAGTAGGGGACAGGCTTCTAATGAAAAACTGTTTTTT. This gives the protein CASRGQASNEKLFF.

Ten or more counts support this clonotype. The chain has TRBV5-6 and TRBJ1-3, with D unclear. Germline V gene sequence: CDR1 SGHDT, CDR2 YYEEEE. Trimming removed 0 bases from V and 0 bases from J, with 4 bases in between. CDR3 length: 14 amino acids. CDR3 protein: CASSLGFSGNTIYF. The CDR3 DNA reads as TGTGCCAGCAGCTTGGGGTTCTCTGGAAACACCATATATTTT.

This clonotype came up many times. Written as DNA, the CDR3 is TGTGCCAGTAGTATTACAGGACGTCCGAACACTGAAGCTTTCTTT. This gives the protein CASSITGRPNTEAFF. V is TRBV19 and J is TRBJ1-1; D possibly corresponds to TRBD1 (5 bases). Per the germline V gene, CDR1 is LNHDA and CDR2 is SQIVND (reference sequence). Trimming removed 3 bases at V and 1 base at J, with 12 bases between. This CDR3 spans 15 amino acids. Full variable domain (rest looked up from reference TRBV19 and TRBJ1-1): DGGITQSPKYLFRKEGQNVTLSCEQNLNHDAMYWYRQDPGQGLRLIYYSQIVNDFQKGDIAEGYSVSREKKESFPLTVTSAQKNPTAFYLCASSITGRPNTEAFFGQGTRLTVV.

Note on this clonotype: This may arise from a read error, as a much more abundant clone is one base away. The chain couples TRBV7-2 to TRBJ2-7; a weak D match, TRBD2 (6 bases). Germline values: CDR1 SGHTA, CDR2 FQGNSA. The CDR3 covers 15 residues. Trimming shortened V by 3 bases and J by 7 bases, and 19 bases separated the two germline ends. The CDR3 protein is CASSLSRSGDREQYF. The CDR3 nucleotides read TGTGCCAGCAGCTTGAGCAGGTCGGGGGATAGGGAGCAGTACTTC.

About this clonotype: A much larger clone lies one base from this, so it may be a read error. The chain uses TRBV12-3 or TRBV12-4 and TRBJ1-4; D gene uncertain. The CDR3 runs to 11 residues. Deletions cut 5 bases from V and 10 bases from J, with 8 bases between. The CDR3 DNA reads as TGTGCCAGCAGTACCCATGGAAAACTGTTTTTT. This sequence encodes CASSTHGKLFF.

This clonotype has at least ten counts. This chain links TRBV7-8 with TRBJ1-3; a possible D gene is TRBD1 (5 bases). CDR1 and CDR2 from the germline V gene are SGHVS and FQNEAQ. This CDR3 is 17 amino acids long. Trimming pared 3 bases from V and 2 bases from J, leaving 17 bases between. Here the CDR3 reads CASSFAPGSGAGNTIYF. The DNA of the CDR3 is TGTGCCAGCAGCTTCGCTCCGGGGTCGGGGGCTGGAAACACCATATATTTT.

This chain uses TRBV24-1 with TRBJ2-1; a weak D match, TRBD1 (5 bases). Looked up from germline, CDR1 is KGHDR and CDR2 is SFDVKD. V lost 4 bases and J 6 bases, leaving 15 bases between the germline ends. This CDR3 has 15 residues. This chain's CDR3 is CATSDLGHTSNEQFF. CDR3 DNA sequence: TGTGCCACCAGTGACCTTGGACACACGAGCAATGAGCAGTTCTTC.

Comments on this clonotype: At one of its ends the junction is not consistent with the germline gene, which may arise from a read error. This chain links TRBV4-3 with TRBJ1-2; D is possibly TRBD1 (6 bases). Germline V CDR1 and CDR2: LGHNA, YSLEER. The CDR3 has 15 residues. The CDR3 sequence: CASSQTTGTGYGCTF. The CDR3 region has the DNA TGCGCCAGCAGCCAAACGACAGGTACTGGGTATGGCTGCACCTTC.

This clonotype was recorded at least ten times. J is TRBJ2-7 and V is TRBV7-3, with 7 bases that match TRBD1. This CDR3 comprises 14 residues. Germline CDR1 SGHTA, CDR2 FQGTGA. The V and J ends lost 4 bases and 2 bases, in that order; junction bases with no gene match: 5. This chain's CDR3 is CASSSPGTAYEQYF. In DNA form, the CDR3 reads TGTGCCAGCAGCTCCCCCGGGACAGCCTACGAGCAGTACTTC.

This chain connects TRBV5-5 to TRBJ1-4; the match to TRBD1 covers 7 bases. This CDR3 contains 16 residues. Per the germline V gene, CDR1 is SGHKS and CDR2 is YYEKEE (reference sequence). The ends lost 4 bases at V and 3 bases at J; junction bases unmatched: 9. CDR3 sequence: CASSLPRDSSNEKLFF. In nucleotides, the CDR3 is TGTGCCAGCAGCCTCCCCCGGGACAGCTCTAATGAAAAACTGTTTTTT.

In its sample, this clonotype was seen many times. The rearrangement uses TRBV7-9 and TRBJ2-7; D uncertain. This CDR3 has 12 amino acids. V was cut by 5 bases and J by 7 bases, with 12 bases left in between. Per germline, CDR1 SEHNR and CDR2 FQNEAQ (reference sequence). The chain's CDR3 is CASSTRAQEQYF. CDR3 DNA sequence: TGTGCCAGCAGCACCCGGGCTCAAGAGCAGTACTTC.

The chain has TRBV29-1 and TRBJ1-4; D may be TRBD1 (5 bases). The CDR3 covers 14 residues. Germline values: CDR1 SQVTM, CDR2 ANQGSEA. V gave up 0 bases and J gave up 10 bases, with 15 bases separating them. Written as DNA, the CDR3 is TGCAGCGTTGAAGAGGCAGGGCGGTATGGAAAACTGTTTTTT. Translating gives CSVEEAGRYGKLFF.

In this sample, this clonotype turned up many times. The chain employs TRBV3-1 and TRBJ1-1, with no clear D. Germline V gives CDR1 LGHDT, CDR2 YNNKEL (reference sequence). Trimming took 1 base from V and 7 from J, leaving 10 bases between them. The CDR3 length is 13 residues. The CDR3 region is CASSQVRASEAFF. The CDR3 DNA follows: TGTGCCAGCAGCCAAGTTCGGGCGAGTGAAGCTTTCTTT. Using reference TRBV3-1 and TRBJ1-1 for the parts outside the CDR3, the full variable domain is DTAVSQTPKYLVTQMGNDKSIKCEQNLGHDTMYWYKQDSKKFLKIMFSYNNKELIINETVPNRFSPKSPDKAHLNLHINSLELGDSAVYFCASSQVRASEAFFGQGTRLTVV.

The CDR3 loop reads CAIKRDREVWSTEAFF. In nucleotides, the CDR3 is TGTGCCATCAAACGGGACAGGGAGGTCTGGAGCACTGAAGCTTTCTTT. V is TRBV10-3 and J is TRBJ1-1; 9 nucleotides align to TRBD1. From germline, CDR1 is ENHRY and CDR2 SYGVKD. V dropped 7 bases and J dropped 4; count of bases not matched to a gene: 13. This CDR3 has 16 residues.

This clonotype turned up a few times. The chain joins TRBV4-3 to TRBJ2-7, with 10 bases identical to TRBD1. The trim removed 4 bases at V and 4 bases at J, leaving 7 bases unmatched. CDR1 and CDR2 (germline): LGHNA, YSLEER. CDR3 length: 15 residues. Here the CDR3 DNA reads TGCGCCAGCAGCCTTCGGACAGGGGGAAGGTACGAGCAGTACTTC. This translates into CASSLRTGGRYEQYF.